One and the same sample provided the 16 T cell receptor beta chains below, sequenced in a study of T cells in Graves' hyperthyroidism and ophthalmopathy. The source material, RNA transcripts, was used to amplify TCR beta CDR3 regions. HTBI primers were the set used in a first-round RT-PCR of the TCR CDR3. TCRdb re-derived calls from the multiplex PCR reads in MiXCR, one entry per CDR3 protein. Of fewer than 650,000 distinct CDR3 sequences in the sample, 12% to 15% are singletons; the top ten hold roughly 13%. The specimen was blood. All receptors derive from a woman aged 40 to 50 with Graves' hyperthyroidism.

The chain uses TRBV7-3 and TRBJ2-1, with 10 bases fitting TRBD2. The CDR3 runs 15 residues. Germline values: CDR1 SGHTA, CDR2 FQGTGA. The V gene end was trimmed by 6 bases and the J gene end by 5 bases; junction bases not matched to a gene: 7. CDR3 sequence reads: CASSRGLASNNEQFF. The CDR3 coding sequence is TGTGCCAGCAGTAGGGGACTAGCGTCGAACAATGAGCAGTTCTTC.

There are many counts of this clonotype. V gene TRBV12-3 or TRBV12-4 combines with J gene TRBJ2-5; 11 bases line up with TRBD2. The CDR3 sequence is 16 residues long. The V and J ends lost 8 bases and 1 base, in that order; junction bases with no gene match: 9. The CDR3 loop reads CASLTGLAGGQETQYF. The CDR3 DNA sequence: TGTGCCAGCCTTACGGGGCTAGCGGGAGGCCAAGAGACCCAGTACTTC.

A remark on this clonotype: A much larger clone is a single base away; this may be a read error. The chain has TRBV6-1 and TRBJ1-4, with no clear D. This CDR3 has 13 residues. The germline gives CDR1 MNHNS, CDR2 SASEGT. The CDR3 protein is CASLRLTNERLFF. In nucleotides, the CDR3 is TGTGCCAGCCTCAGATTGACTAATGAAAGACTGTTTTTT.

This clonotype was seen at least ten times. J is TRBJ2-1 and V is TRBV24-1; perhaps TRBD2 as D (5 bases). CDR1 and CDR2 (germline): KGHDR, SFDVKD. The V end was cut by 1 base, the J end by 0 bases, with 15 bases between. The CDR3 totals 18 residues. This CDR3 reads CATSDFQEGKSSYNEQFF. Here the CDR3 DNA reads TGTGCCACCAGTGATTTTCAAGAGGGTAAGAGCTCCTACAATGAGCAGTTCTTC.

This clonotype was observed a handful of times. The V and J genes are TRBV7-9 and TRBJ2-7; D not certain. The CDR3 is 13 amino acids. Germline CDR1 SEHNR, CDR2 FQNEAQ (reference sequence). V was pared by 5 bases and J by 3 bases, with 11 bases between. This CDR3 is CASSTQYLYEQYF. The CDR3 DNA follows: TGTGCCAGCAGCACACAATACCTCTACGAGCAGTACTTC.

CDR3 sequence: CSARFDRGIGELFF. In nucleotides, the CDR3 is TGCAGTGCTAGATTCGACAGGGGGATCGGGGAGCTGTTTTTT. The chain couples TRBV20-1 to TRBJ2-2; 9 bases agree with TRBD1. In germline, CDR1 is DFQATT, CDR2 SNEGSKA (reference sequence). V lost 2 bases, J lost 7 bases, and 5 bases stayed unmatched. The CDR3 spans 14 residues.

This clonotype was found many times. The rearrangement links TRBV7-8 to TRBJ1-2; D perhaps matches TRBD1 (6 bases). This CDR3 region has 18 residues. The germline CDR1 and CDR2 sequences are SGHVS and FQNEAQ. With 2 bases removed from V and 1 base from J, the gap between germline ends came to 20 bases. CDR3 nucleotides: TGTGCCAGCAGCTTAAGGGGGAGTGAGGGTTCCTTTAACTATGGCTACACCTTC. Translation gives CASSLRGSEGSFNYGYTF.

The CDR3 reads CSAASGGWRNTEAFF. The CDR3 DNA follows: TGCAGTGCCGCTAGCGGAGGGTGGCGGAACACTGAAGCTTTCTTT. The gene calls are TRBV20-1 and TRBJ1-1; D is ambiguous. This CDR3 is 15 amino acids long. CDR1 and CDR2 from the germline V gene are DFQATT and SNEGSKA (reference sequence). Deletions cut 6 bases from V and 1 base from J, with 18 bases between.

This clonotype has a count of ten or more. This chain joins TRBV12-3 or TRBV12-4 and TRBJ2-3, with TRBD2 matching 8 bases. The V segment lost 5 bases and the J segment 1 base; nucleotides outside the gene matches: 8. The CDR3 totals 16 residues. CDR3 in amino acids: CASSHVKAGGTDTQYF. CDR3 nucleotide sequence: TGTGCCAGCAGTCACGTCAAAGCGGGAGGCACAGATACGCAGTATTTT.

This clonotype was detected many times. This sequence joins TRBV20-1 and TRBJ1-1; tentative D call: TRBD1 (6 bases). Deletions cut 3 bases from V and 3 bases from J, with 20 bases between. The CDR3 covers 16 residues. Germline lookup yields CDR1 DFQATT and CDR2 SNEGSKA (reference sequence). The CDR3 protein is CSASNLLTGTYTEAFF. The DNA for the CDR3 is TGCAGTGCTAGTAACCTTCTCACAGGGACCTACACTGAAGCTTTCTTT.

The chain couples TRBV5-1 to TRBJ1-2, with 7 positions matching TRBD1. The CDR3 consists of 15 residues. Losses at the gene ends were 4 bases for V and 8 bases for J; bases not matched to a gene: 14. CDR1 SGHRS and CDR2 YFSETQ come from the germline V gene. The CDR3 protein is CASSPKPDRAGGYTF. CDR3 in DNA: TGCGCCAGCAGCCCTAAACCTGACAGGGCCGGGGGCTACACCTTC.

This clonotype was counted many times. This chain joins TRBV6-1 and TRBJ2-7; the D gene could be TRBD1 or TRBD2 (5 bases each). There are 14 residues in the CDR3. Germline V gene lookup returns CDR1 MNHNS and CDR2 SASEGT. V was shortened by 8 bases and J by 0 bases, with 14 bases between the two germline ends. The DNA for the CDR3 is TGTGCCAGCCGAGCCGGGACGGACTCCTACGAGCAGTACTTC. Translating it yields CASRAGTDSYEQYF.

The sample holds many counts of this clonotype. The chain uses TRBV5-1 and TRBJ1-1, with D possibly matching TRBD1 (5 bases). Trimming left V 0 bases short and J 3 bases short, with 9 bases between. There are 14 residues in the CDR3. Germline-derived CDR1 and CDR2 are SGHRS and YFSETQ. CDR3 in amino acids: CASSLGQSHTEAFF. Written as DNA, the CDR3 is TGCGCCAGCAGCTTGGGACAGTCTCACACTGAAGCTTTCTTT.

This clonotype was seen ten or more times. The chain couples TRBV20-1 to TRBJ2-2; D not certain. The V gene lost 1 base and the J gene lost 0 bases, with 6 bases spanning the gap. This CDR3 is built from 14 residues. Germline assignment: CDR1 DFQATT and CDR2 SNEGSKA (reference sequence). The CDR3 DNA sequence: TGCAGTGCTAGAGGCTCAGCGAACACCGGGGAGCTGTTTTTT. Encoded protein: CSARGSANTGELFF.

This clonotype was counted at least ten times. V and J are TRBV28 and TRBJ2-7; 10 bases map to TRBD2. CDR3 length: 16 amino acids. Germline lookup yields CDR1 MDHEN and CDR2 SYDVKM. The V and J ends lost 3 bases and 2 bases, in that order; junction bases with no gene match: 7. CDR3 region: CASSLPSSGGTYEQYF. CDR3 coding DNA: TGTGCCAGCAGTTTGCCTTCTAGCGGGGGAACCTACGAGCAGTACTTC.

The sample holds many counts of this clonotype. V is TRBV5-1 and J is TRBJ2-7, with 9 bases lining up with TRBD1. The ends lost 4 bases at V and 7 bases at J; junction bases unmatched: 12. CDR1 and CDR2 from the germline V gene are SGHRS and YFSETQ. The CDR3 has 15 residues. The CDR3 spells CASSPSLGQGQEQYF. CDR3 nucleotide sequence: TGCGCCAGCAGCCCGAGCCTGGGACAGGGTCAGGAGCAGTACTTC.